This TCR beta chain was found in a study of CD8 T cells in Susac syndrome. An amount of RNA that ranged from roughly 0.45 to 1 ug was reverse transcribed with random hexamers. TCRdb called the immunoSEQ multiplex PCR reads again in MiXCR, with one record for every CDR3 protein. The sample lists 150,000 to 200,000 distinct CDR3 sequences, over 85% occurring once. The CDR3 sequence is 12 residues long. Germline values: CDR1 GTSNPN, CDR2 SVGIG (reference sequence). Trimming cost V 1 base and J 6 bases, with 9 bases left between them. The V call is TRBV30, the J call TRBJ1-1; D is unclear. This TCR came from a human donor in good health. The sequencing input was CD4+ T cells from PBMCs. The CDR3 bases are TGTGCCTGGAGTGCTCTGATGGCTGAAGCTTTCTTT. Protein: CAWSALMAEAFF.